This T cell receptor (beta chain) was captured by sequencing in a study of blood T cells in healthy people across ages. CDR3 size: 11 residues. CDR1 is MNHEY, CDR2 SVGAGI, per germline. The V end lost 4 bases, the J end lost 6 bases, and 4 bases lay between the germline ends. This clonotype was found a few times. What it binds is unknown. With a J-beta primer mix and a sample-barcoded 5' primer, a second PCR ran about 6 to 11 cycles. CDR3-containing paired-end reads numbering at least 2.5 million came from each sample. One entry per CDR3 protein results from TCRdb running MiXCR on the 5' RACE reads. The sample has hundreds of thousands of distinct CDR3 sequences; roughly 25% are singletons. Study results and limitations: More naive CD4+ cells and higher diversity were found in long-lived than in aged donors.

The sample was also linked to a second study, of T cells of mothers and their children.

This sequence originates from a boy aged 10-17 years in good health. V and J are TRBV6-5 and TRBJ2-1, with D hard to call. Sample: blood. The DNA of the CDR3 is TGTGCCAGCAGTTCTGCCAATGAGCAGTTCTTC. Translating gives CASSSANEQFF.